The clone carrying this TCR beta chain was recorded many times. Its specificity is not known. This record belongs to a study of identical twins. General study points: Zero-insertion analyses might be partly confounded by invariant T cells like MAIT and iNKT.

One entry per CDR3 protein, called by TCRdb with MiXCR from the 5' RACE reads. The sample yields about 570,000 distinct CDR3 sequences, 9.6% seen once. This CDR3 is 13 amino acids long. V was trimmed by 5 bases and J by 2 bases, leaving 10 bases between them. Germline-derived CDR1 and CDR2 are LGHNA and YNFKEQ. These sequences were also reported in another study, on yellow fever vaccine responses in identical twins. That publication notes: Twins' T cell vaccine responses reportedly looked partly convergent, partly personalized.

Sequenced material: PBMCs. The chain has TRBV4-2 and TRBJ2-7; D possibly matches TRBD1 or TRBD2 (5 bases each). The clonotype was recovered from a woman between 18 and 29 years old in good health. The CDR3 region has the DNA TGTGCCAGCAGCGGGCAGGGACCCTACGAGCAGTACTTC. This encodes CASSGQGPYEQYF.